This T cell receptor beta chain was captured in a study of PD-L1 blockade in urothelial cancer. Overall study: Blood was subjected to analysis at 3 weeks (second dose) and 6 weeks following treatment start. Study conclusions and caveats: Those with durable benefit had larger increases in tumor-associated blood clones at 3 weeks.

Note on this clone: No antigen is known for it.

The CDR3 covers 19 residues. Germline CDR1 and CDR2: SGHVS and FQNEAQ. The V and J ends lost 2 bases and 0 bases, in that order; junction bases with no gene match: 12. PCRs each included synthetic TCR analog templates spiked in. Repertoires were generated with immunoSEQ multiplex PCR, while TCRdb's copy carries only in-frame clones and drops some. Here the sample spans under 130,000 clones, around 85% being singletons. The sequences come from PBMCs, collected around atezolizumab (anti-PD-L1) treatment. This receptor was identified in a man aged 50 to 59 with urothelial cancer. J is TRBJ2-2 and V is TRBV7-8, with 7 nucleotides matching TRBD2. CDR3 amino acids: CASSLSLWRESANTGELFF. CDR3 DNA sequence: TGTGCCAGCAGCTTAAGTCTCTGGCGGGAGAGCGCGAACACCGGGGAGCTGTTTTTT.